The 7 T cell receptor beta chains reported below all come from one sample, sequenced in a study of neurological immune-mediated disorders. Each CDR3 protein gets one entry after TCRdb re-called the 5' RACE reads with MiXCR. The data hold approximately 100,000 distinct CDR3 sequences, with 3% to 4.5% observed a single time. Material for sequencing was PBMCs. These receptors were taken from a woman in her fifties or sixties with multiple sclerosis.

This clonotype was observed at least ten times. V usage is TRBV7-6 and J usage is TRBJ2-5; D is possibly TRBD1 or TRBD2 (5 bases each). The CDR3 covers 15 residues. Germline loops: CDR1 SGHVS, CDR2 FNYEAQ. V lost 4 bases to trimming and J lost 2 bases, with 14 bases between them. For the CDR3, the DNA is TGTGCCAGCAGCTCTAGGGGACCAGGTCAAGAGACCCAGTACTTC. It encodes CASSSRGPGQETQYF. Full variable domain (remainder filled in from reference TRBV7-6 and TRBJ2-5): GAGVSQSPRYKVTKRGQDVALRCDPISGHVSLYWYRQALGQGPEFLTYFNYEAQQDKSGLPNDRFSAERPEGSISTLTIQRTEQRDSAMYRCASSSRGPGQETQYFGPGTRLLVL.

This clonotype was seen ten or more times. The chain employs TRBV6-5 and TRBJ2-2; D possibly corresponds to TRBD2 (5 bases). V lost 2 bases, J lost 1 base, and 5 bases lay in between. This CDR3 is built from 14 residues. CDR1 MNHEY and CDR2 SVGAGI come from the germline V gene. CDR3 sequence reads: CASSYRGNTGELFF. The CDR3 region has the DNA TGTGCCAGCAGTTACCGGGGGAACACCGGGGAGCTGTTTTTT.

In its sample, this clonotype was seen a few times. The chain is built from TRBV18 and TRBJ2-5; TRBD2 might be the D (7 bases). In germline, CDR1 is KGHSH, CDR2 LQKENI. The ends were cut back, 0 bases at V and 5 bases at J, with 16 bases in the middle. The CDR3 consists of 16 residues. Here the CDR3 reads CASSPPGGPIGETQYF. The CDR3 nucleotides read TGTGCCAGCTCACCACCGGGGGGGCCGATCGGGGAGACCCAGTACTTC. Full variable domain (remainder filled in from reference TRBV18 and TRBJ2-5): NAGVMQNPRHLVRRRGQEARLRCSPMKGHSHVYWYRQLPEEGLKFMVYLQKENIIDESGMPKERFSAEFPKEGPSILRIQQVVRGDSAAYFCASSPPGGPIGETQYFGPGTRLLVL.

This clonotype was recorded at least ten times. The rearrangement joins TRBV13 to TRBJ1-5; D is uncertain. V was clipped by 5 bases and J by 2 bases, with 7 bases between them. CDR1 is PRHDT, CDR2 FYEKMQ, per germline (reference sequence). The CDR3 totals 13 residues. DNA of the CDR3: TGTGCCAGCAGCCGGGAGGGCAATCAGCCCCAGCATTTT. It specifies CASSREGNQPQHF.

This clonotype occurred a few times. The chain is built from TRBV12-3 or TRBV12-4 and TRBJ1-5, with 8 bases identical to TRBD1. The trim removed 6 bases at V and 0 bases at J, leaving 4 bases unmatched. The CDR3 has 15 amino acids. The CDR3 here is CASRQDRGSNQPQHF. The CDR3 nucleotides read TGTGCCAGCAGGCAAGACAGGGGTAGCAATCAGCCCCAGCATTTT.

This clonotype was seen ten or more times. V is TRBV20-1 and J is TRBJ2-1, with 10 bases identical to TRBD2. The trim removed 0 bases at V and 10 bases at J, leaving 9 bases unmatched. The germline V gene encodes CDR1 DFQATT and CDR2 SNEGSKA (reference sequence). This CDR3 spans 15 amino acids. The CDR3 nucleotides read TGCAGTGCTAGAGACAGCGGGGGGGTCCCTGGGGAGCAGTTCTTC. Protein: CSARDSGGVPGEQFF.

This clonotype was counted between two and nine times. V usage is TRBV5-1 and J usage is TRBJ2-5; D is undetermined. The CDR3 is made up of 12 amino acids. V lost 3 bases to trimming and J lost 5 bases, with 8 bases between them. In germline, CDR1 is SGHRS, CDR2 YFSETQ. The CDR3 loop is CASSSSGETQYF. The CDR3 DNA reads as TGCGCCAGCAGCTCAAGTGGGGAGACCCAGTACTTC.